Detailed here is one TCR beta chain. This specimen belongs to a study of Ad26.COV2.S vaccination and SARS-CoV-2 variants. Here immunoSEQ multiplex PCR was the method, and the copy in TCRdb shows in-frame clones only, minus some. The data contain about 480,000 clones, around nine tenths of them singletons. This CDR3 is built from 15 residues. The germline gives CDR1 LGHNA, CDR2 YNFKEQ. V shed 0 bases and J 4 bases; nucleotides not matched to a gene: 5. Treatment specified: 15 to 20 received Ad26.COV2.S at low or high dose, single or two shots; 5 received placebo; per-sample allocation not given. Day 63 after the first injection of vaccine or placebo was the sampling time.

This TCR came from a person between 18 and 59 years old who received the Ad26.COV2.S COVID-19 vaccine or a placebo. The chain links TRBV4-2 to TRBJ2-7; 8 positions match TRBD1. The sequencing used peripheral blood, collected in a trial of Ad26.COV2.S vaccine versus placebo. The CDR3 is CASSQEPGGIYEQYF. The CDR3 DNA sequence: TGTGCCAGCAGCCAAGAACCAGGGGGCATATACGAGCAGTACTTC.